Listed below are T cell receptor beta chains from one sample, sequenced in a study of T cell responses to AZD1222 COVID-19 vaccine. Libraries were prepared by immunoSEQ multiplex PCR; TCRdb keeps only in-frame clonotypes and omits some of them. The sample yields approximately 77,000 clones, around 90% seen once. Sequencing used peripheral blood, obtained on day 0 of MenACWY control vaccination. These receptors were obtained from an adult in good health. The CDR3 runs from the conserved cysteine through the conserved F or W. A D gene is named only where the DNA matches it firmly. Size is omitted from some rows. Given values are once, few, many or a class for expanded clones.

d_call: TRBD1
clone_size: .
v_call: TRBV18
j_call: TRBJ2-7
cdr3_aa: CASSRGQGLREQYF
cdr3_nt: TGTGCCAGCTCACGAGGACAGGGGCTTCGAGAGCAGTACTTC

d_call: TRBD1
clone_size: .
v_call: TRBV5-1
j_call: TRBJ1-6
cdr3_aa: CASSSGTVNSPLHF
cdr3_nt: TGCGCCAGCAGCTCTGGGACAGTTAATTCACCCCTCCACTTT

d_call: .
clone_size: .
v_call: TRBV5-1
j_call: TRBJ2-2
cdr3_aa: CASSLATLTAGELFF
cdr3_nt: TGCGCCAGCAGCTTGGCCACCTTGACGGCCGGGGAGCTGTTTTTT

d_call: TRBD1
clone_size: .
v_call: TRBV2
j_call: TRBJ1-5
cdr3_aa: CASSEFRQGVGSNQPQHF
cdr3_nt: TGTGCCAGCAGTGAGTTTCGACAGGGGGTTGGAAGCAATCAGCCCCAGCATTTT

d_call: .
clone_size: .
v_call: TRBV5-1
j_call: TRBJ2-5
cdr3_aa: CASSLQKRDQETQYF
cdr3_nt: TGCGCCAGCAGCCTACAAAAACGGGACCAAGAGACCCAGTACTTC

d_call: .
clone_size: .
v_call: TRBV27
j_call: TRBJ2-2
cdr3_aa: CASSFLRNTGELFF
cdr3_nt: TGTGCCAGCAGTTTTCTGCGGAACACCGGGGAGCTGTTTTTT

d_call: TRBD1
clone_size: .
v_call: TRBV7-3
j_call: TRBJ2-7
cdr3_aa: CASSLSGRQGAFDEQYF
cdr3_nt: TGTGCCAGCAGCCTCTCGGGCCGGCAGGGGGCTTTCGACGAGCAGTACTTC

d_call: .
clone_size: .
v_call: TRBV20-1
j_call: TRBJ1-1
cdr3_aa: CSAREDTEAFF
cdr3_nt: TGCAGTGCTAGAGAGGACACTGAAGCTTTCTTT

d_call: .
clone_size: once
v_call: TRBV7-2
j_call: TRBJ1-4
cdr3_aa: CASSLQGTTKLFF
cdr3_nt: TGTGCCAGCAGCCTTCAGGGGACTACAAAACTGTTTTTT

d_call: TRBD2
clone_size: .
v_call: TRBV28
j_call: TRBJ2-1
cdr3_aa: CASSPSGGRNEQFF
cdr3_nt: TGTGCCAGCAGTCCTAGCGGGGGCCGCAATGAGCAGTTCTTC

d_call: .
clone_size: .
v_call: TRBV11-1
j_call: TRBJ2-2
cdr3_aa: CASTPVTIPVSGELFF
cdr3_nt: TGTGCCAGCACCCCCGTAACGATACCTGTGTCCGGGGAGCTGTTTTTT

d_call: TRBD1
clone_size: .
v_call: TRBV24-1
j_call: TRBJ2-3
cdr3_aa: CATSDQRGKGGTGLARGTDTQYF
cdr3_nt: TGTGCCACCAGTGACCAACGAGGGAAGGGTGGGACAGGGCTGGCCCGAGGCACAGATACGCAGTATTTT

d_call: .
clone_size: .
v_call: TRBV19
j_call: TRBJ1-4
cdr3_aa: CASQTGGPTNEKLFF
cdr3_nt: TGTGCCAGTCAGACGGGGGGCCCAACTAATGAAAAACTGTTTTTT

d_call: TRBD2
clone_size: few
v_call: TRBV11-2
j_call: TRBJ2-3
cdr3_aa: CASSPGGRLAGTDTQYF
cdr3_nt: TGTGCCAGCAGCCCCGGCGGTAGACTAGCGGGCACAGATACGCAGTATTTT

d_call: .
clone_size: .
v_call: TRBV21-1
j_call: TRBJ2-3
cdr3_aa: CASSHRKDRDTSFGNTQYF
cdr3_nt: TGTGCCAGCAGTCACCGCAAGGACAGGGACACGTCGTTCGGAAATACGCAGTATTTT

d_call: .
clone_size: .
v_call: TRBV28
j_call: TRBJ1-3
cdr3_aa: CASHSGNTIYF
cdr3_nt: TGTGCCAGCCACTCTGGAAACACCATATATTTT

d_call: .
clone_size: once
v_call: TRBV28
j_call: TRBJ2-7
cdr3_aa: CASSITGHTYEQYF
cdr3_nt: TGTGCCAGCAGTATTACGGGACACACCTACGAGCAGTACTTC

d_call: .
clone_size: .
v_call: TRBV19
j_call: TRBJ2-7
cdr3_aa: CASGGHSYEQYF
cdr3_nt: TGTGCCAGTGGAGGACATTCCTACGAGCAGTACTTC

d_call: .
clone_size: .
v_call: TRBV18
j_call: TRBJ2-3
cdr3_aa: CASSPQAEQTDTQYF
cdr3_nt: TGTGCCAGCTCACCACAAGCGGAGCAAACAGATACGCAGTATTTT

d_call: TRBD2
clone_size: .
v_call: TRBV12-3/TRBV12-4
j_call: TRBJ2-7
cdr3_aa: CASTGLLGHEQYF
cdr3_nt: TGTGCCAGCACGGGACTACTTGGCCACGAGCAGTACTTC

d_call: .
clone_size: .
v_call: TRBV28
j_call: TRBJ1-6
cdr3_aa: CASSLKGFDNSPLHF
cdr3_nt: TGTGCCAGCAGTTTGAAGGGCTTCGATAATTCACCCCTCCACTTT

d_call: .
clone_size: once
v_call: TRBV3-1/TRBV3-2
j_call: TRBJ1-5
cdr3_aa: CASSQGGSNQPQHF
cdr3_nt: TGTGCCAGCAGCCAAGGAGGGTCCAATCAGCCCCAGCATTTT

d_call: .
clone_size: .
v_call: TRBV4-3
j_call: TRBJ1-1
cdr3_aa: CASSQDERRTEAFF
cdr3_nt: TGCGCCAGCAGCCAAGATGAAAGACGGACTGAAGCTTTCTTT

d_call: TRBD2
clone_size: .
v_call: TRBV5-1
j_call: TRBJ2-5
cdr3_aa: CASSLGLAGGTQEAQYF
cdr3_nt: TGCGCCAGCAGCTTGGGACTAGCGGGGGGAACCCAAGAGGCCCAGTACTTC

d_call: .
clone_size: .
v_call: TRBV6-6
j_call: TRBJ2-7
cdr3_aa: CASSYFALSHEQYF
cdr3_nt: TGTGCCAGCAGTTACTTTGCCCTCTCCCACGAGCAGTACTTC

d_call: .
clone_size: .
v_call: TRBV7-3
j_call: TRBJ2-7
cdr3_aa: CASSLEGGPYEQYF
cdr3_nt: TGTGCCAGCAGCTTAGAAGGGGGTCCCTACGAGCAGTACTTC

d_call: TRBD1
clone_size: once
v_call: TRBV24-1
j_call: TRBJ1-6
cdr3_aa: CATSAGTEYSPLHF
cdr3_nt: TGTGCCACCAGTGCCGGGACAGAATATTCACCCCTCCACTTT

d_call: TRBD1
clone_size: .
v_call: TRBV11-3
j_call: TRBJ2-5
cdr3_aa: CASSDRQGKETQYF
cdr3_nt: TGTGCCAGCAGCGACCGACAGGGCAAAGAGACCCAGTACTTC

d_call: .
clone_size: .
v_call: TRBV20-1
j_call: TRBJ1-2
cdr3_aa: CSAGDPWGYTF
cdr3_nt: TGCAGTGCTGGGGACCCGTGGGGCTACACCTTC

d_call: TRBD1
clone_size: .
v_call: TRBV7-8
j_call: TRBJ1-5
cdr3_aa: CASSSGTDIDYSNQPQHF
cdr3_nt: TGTGCCAGCAGCTCCGGGACAGATATAGATTATAGCAATCAGCCCCAGCATTTT

d_call: TRBD2
clone_size: .
v_call: TRBV10-1
j_call: TRBJ2-2
cdr3_aa: CARSRLAGDTGELFF
cdr3_nt: TGCGCCCGCAGTCGACTAGCGGGGGACACCGGGGAGCTGTTTTTT

d_call: .
clone_size: once
v_call: TRBV9
j_call: TRBJ2-2
cdr3_aa: CASSQRQGNTGELFF
cdr3_nt: TGTGCCAGCAGCCAACGACAAGGGAACACCGGGGAGCTGTTTTTT

d_call: .
clone_size: .
v_call: TRBV18
j_call: TRBJ1-2
cdr3_aa: CASSPLLSGNYGYTF
cdr3_nt: TGTGCCAGCTCACCACTCCTCTCCGGAAACTATGGCTACACCTTC

d_call: .
clone_size: .
v_call: TRBV7-6
j_call: TRBJ2-3
cdr3_aa: CASSLRRQQYTDTQYF
cdr3_nt: TGTGCCAGCAGCTTACGGCGGCAGCAGTACACAGATACGCAGTATTTT

d_call: .
clone_size: .
v_call: TRBV5-4
j_call: TRBJ1-1
cdr3_aa: CASSLEGIMNTEAFF
cdr3_nt: TGTGCCAGCAGCCTGGAAGGTATCATGAACACTGAAGCTTTCTTT

d_call: .
clone_size: .
v_call: TRBV6-7
j_call: TRBJ2-7
cdr3_aa: CASSYSKTGTEDEQYF
cdr3_nt: TGTGCCAGCAGTTACTCGAAGACAGGGACTGAGGATGAGCAGTACTTC

d_call: .
clone_size: .
v_call: TRBV12-3/TRBV12-4
j_call: TRBJ2-7
cdr3_aa: CASRRGDVYEQYF
cdr3_nt: TGTGCCAGCAGACGAGGGGACGTCTACGAGCAGTACTTC

d_call: .
clone_size: .
v_call: TRBV7-9
j_call: TRBJ1-4
cdr3_aa: CASSLATTTNEKLFF
cdr3_nt: TGTGCCAGCAGCTTAGCGACCACAACTAATGAAAAACTGTTTTTT

d_call: .
clone_size: .
v_call: TRBV7-2
j_call: TRBJ2-2
cdr3_aa: CASSPGQNTGELFF
cdr3_nt: TGTGCCAGCAGCCCGGGACAGAACACCGGGGAGCTGTTTTTT

d_call: .
clone_size: .
v_call: TRBV3-1/TRBV3-2
j_call: TRBJ1-1
cdr3_aa: CASSPRAGNTEAFF
cdr3_nt: TGTGCCAGCAGCCCCCGGGCAGGGAACACTGAAGCTTTCTTT

d_call: .
clone_size: .
v_call: TRBV9
j_call: TRBJ2-2
cdr3_aa: CASSPPPGELFF
cdr3_nt: TGTGCCAGCAGCCCACCCCCCGGGGAGCTGTTTTTT

d_call: .
clone_size: .
v_call: TRBV6-2/TRBV6-3
j_call: TRBJ1-2
cdr3_aa: CASSYSGQTYGYTF
cdr3_nt: TGTGCCAGCAGTTACTCGGGGCAGACCTATGGCTACACCTTC

d_call: .
clone_size: .
v_call: TRBV12-3/TRBV12-4
j_call: TRBJ2-7
cdr3_aa: CASTFSGRYEQYF
cdr3_nt: TGTGCCAGCACCTTCAGTGGACGCTACGAGCAGTACTTC

d_call: .
clone_size: once
v_call: TRBV18
j_call: TRBJ1-1
cdr3_aa: CASSPLSGRTEAFF
cdr3_nt: TGTGCCAGCTCACCATTGTCAGGGAGGACTGAAGCTTTCTTT

d_call: .
clone_size: .
v_call: TRBV21-1
j_call: TRBJ2-7
cdr3_aa: CASSKRDGTALYEQYF
cdr3_nt: TGTGCCAGCAGCAAAAGGGACGGGACAGCCCTATACGAGCAGTACTTC

d_call: .
clone_size: .
v_call: TRBV19
j_call: TRBJ2-2
cdr3_aa: CASSISENTGELFF
cdr3_nt: TGTGCCAGTAGTATATCGGAGAACACCGGGGAGCTGTTTTTT

d_call: .
clone_size: .
v_call: TRBV19
j_call: TRBJ1-4
cdr3_aa: CASKPRANEKLFF
cdr3_nt: TGTGCCAGCAAACCCCGGGCTAATGAAAAACTGTTTTTT

d_call: .
clone_size: .
v_call: TRBV4-3
j_call: TRBJ2-6
cdr3_aa: CASRGAGANVLTF
cdr3_nt: TGCGCCAGCAGGGGCGCTGGGGCCAACGTCCTGACTTTC

d_call: .
clone_size: .
v_call: TRBV15
j_call: TRBJ2-7
cdr3_aa: CATSRGVGSTYEQYF
cdr3_nt: TGTGCCACCAGCAGAGGAGTTGGGTCTACCTACGAGCAGTACTTC

d_call: TRBD1
clone_size: .
v_call: TRBV6-5
j_call: TRBJ1-6
cdr3_aa: CASSYGQGRNSPLHF
cdr3_nt: TGTGCCAGCAGTTACGGACAGGGTCGGAATTCACCCCTCCACTTT

d_call: TRBD1
clone_size: .
v_call: TRBV5-5
j_call: TRBJ1-2
cdr3_aa: CASSFIQGASYGYTF
cdr3_nt: TGTGCCAGCAGCTTTATACAGGGGGCTAGCTATGGCTACACCTTC

d_call: .
clone_size: .
v_call: TRBV18
j_call: TRBJ1-1
cdr3_aa: CASSLQANTEAFF
cdr3_nt: TGTGCCAGCTCACTACAGGCGAACACTGAAGCTTTCTTT

d_call: .
clone_size: few
v_call: TRBV10-3
j_call: TRBJ1-1
cdr3_aa: CAISESSGGRANTEAFF
cdr3_nt: TGTGCCATCAGTGAGTCCAGTGGGGGGCGGGCCAACACTGAAGCTTTCTTT

d_call: TRBD1
clone_size: .
v_call: TRBV6-2/TRBV6-3
j_call: TRBJ2-7
cdr3_aa: CASSKGQPPNEQYF
cdr3_nt: TGTGCCAGCAGTAAGGGACAGCCGCCCAACGAGCAGTACTTC

d_call: .
clone_size: .
v_call: TRBV27
j_call: TRBJ1-5
cdr3_aa: CASSPRQGNQPQHF
cdr3_nt: TGTGCCAGCAGCCCCCGACAGGGCAATCAGCCCCAGCATTTT